This section outlines one T cell receptor (beta chain) sequence together with its context. These data come from a study of blood T cell repertoires in COVID-19. Study overall: Material from acute and convalescent COVID-19 was sourced from the United States, Italy and Spain.

Germline CDR1 ENHRY, CDR2 SYGVKD. V lost 10 bases, J lost 1 base, and 10 bases lay in between. The CDR3 runs to 12 residues. Original analysis: Amplification with reference gene primers provided the estimates of nucleated cell counts. The protocol was immunoSEQ multiplex PCR, while the TCRdb copy is restricted to in-frame clones and leaves out a portion. The D gene and trimming were derived from the DNA, and the V and J assignments and clone size from that table. In the table there are 59,000 or so clones, around 80% of which are singletons. This chain uses TRBV10-3 with TRBJ1-1, with unresolved D. The sequenced material came from peripheral blood. The sequence was obtained from a man between 60 and 70 years old with acute or convalescent COVID-19. CDR3 sequence reads: CASDNKNTEAFF. DNA for the CDR3: TGTGCCAGCGATAATAAGAACACTGAAGCTTTCTTT.